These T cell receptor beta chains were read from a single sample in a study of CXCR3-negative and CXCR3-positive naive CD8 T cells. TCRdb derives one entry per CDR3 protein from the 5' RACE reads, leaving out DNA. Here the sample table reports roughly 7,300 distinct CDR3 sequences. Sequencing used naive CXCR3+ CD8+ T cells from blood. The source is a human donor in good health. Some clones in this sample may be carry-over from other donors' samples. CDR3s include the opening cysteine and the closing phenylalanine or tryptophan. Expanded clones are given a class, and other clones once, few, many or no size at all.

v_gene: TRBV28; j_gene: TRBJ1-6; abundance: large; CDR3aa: CASSSGGSSYNSPLHF
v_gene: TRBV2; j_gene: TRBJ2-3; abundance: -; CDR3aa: CASRPGGAVVATQYF
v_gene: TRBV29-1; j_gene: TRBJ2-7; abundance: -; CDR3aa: CSVADGTGDYEQYF
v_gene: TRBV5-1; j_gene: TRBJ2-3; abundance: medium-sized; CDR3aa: CASSPGYGTEGYTDTQYF
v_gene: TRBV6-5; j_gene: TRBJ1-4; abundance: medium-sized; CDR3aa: CASSYGPQGFTNEKLFF
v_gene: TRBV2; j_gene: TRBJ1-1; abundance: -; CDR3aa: CASWDLNTEAFF
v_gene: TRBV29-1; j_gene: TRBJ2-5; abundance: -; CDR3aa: CSVELAGYQETQYF
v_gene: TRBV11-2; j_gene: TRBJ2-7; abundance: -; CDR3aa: CASSSGLAYEQYF
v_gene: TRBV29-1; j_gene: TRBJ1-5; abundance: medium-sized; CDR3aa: CSVVDGGTQPQHF
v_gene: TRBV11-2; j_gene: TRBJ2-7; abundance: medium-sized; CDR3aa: CASSPKPSGRYYEQYF
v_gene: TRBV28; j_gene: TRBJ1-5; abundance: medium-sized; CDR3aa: CASRALRSTHQPQHF
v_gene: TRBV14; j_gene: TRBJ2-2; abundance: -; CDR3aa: CASSQIFRGGTGELFF
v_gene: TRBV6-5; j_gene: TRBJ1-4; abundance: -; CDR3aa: CASTKGPNEKLFF
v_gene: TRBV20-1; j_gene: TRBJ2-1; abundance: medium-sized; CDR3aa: CSATGTSRYEQFF
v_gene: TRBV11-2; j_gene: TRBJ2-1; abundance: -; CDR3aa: CASSFLDRKEFF
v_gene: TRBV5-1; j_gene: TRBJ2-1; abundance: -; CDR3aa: CASSLAGGGRDLYNEQFF
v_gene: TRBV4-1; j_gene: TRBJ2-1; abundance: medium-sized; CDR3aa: CASSPNIGSSYNEQFF
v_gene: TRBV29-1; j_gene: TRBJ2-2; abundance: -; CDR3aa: CSARVSGELFF
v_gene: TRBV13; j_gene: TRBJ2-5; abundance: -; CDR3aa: CASSLWGADRAPGTQYF
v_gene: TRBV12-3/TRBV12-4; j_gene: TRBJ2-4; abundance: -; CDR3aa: CASSSPTSGSGIQYF
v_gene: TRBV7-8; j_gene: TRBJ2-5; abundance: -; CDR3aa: CASSTGRGMETQYF
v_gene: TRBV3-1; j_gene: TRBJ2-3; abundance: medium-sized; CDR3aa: CASSHRTDTQYF
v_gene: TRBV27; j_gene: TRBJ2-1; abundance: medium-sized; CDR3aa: CASSERGLATSGDEQFF
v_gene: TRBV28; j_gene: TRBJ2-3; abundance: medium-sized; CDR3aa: CASRYWGSSTDTQYF
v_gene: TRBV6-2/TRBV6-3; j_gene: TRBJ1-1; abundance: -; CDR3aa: CASSYRTGQGDTEAFF
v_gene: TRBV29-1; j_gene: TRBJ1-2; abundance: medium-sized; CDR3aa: CSVVRQGINYGYTF
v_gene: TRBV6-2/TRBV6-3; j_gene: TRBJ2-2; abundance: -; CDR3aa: CASTSIGTSGLTGELFF
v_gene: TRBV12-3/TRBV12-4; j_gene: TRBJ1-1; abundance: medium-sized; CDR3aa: CASSFDANTEAFF
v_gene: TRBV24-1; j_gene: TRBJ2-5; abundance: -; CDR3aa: CATSDPLAGNQETQYF
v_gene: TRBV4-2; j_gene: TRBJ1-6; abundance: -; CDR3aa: CASSHLSAGLSSYNSPLHF
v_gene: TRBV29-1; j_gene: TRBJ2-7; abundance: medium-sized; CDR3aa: CSVEGHHSYEQYF
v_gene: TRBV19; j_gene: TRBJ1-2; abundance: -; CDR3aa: CASSTSGTGHYGYTF
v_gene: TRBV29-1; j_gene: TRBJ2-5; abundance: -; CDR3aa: CSVEGWLAGEETQYF
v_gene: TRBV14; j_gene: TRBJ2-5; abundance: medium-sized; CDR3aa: CASSHTGLAGGQTQYF
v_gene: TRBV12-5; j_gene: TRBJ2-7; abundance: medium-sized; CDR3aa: CASGSGDSYEQYF
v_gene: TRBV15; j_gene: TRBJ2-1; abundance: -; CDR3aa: CATSPPGNEQFF
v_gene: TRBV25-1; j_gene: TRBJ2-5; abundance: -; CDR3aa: CASSEWTDQETQYF
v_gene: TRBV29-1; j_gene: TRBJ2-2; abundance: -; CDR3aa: CSVESRGRGMAGELFF